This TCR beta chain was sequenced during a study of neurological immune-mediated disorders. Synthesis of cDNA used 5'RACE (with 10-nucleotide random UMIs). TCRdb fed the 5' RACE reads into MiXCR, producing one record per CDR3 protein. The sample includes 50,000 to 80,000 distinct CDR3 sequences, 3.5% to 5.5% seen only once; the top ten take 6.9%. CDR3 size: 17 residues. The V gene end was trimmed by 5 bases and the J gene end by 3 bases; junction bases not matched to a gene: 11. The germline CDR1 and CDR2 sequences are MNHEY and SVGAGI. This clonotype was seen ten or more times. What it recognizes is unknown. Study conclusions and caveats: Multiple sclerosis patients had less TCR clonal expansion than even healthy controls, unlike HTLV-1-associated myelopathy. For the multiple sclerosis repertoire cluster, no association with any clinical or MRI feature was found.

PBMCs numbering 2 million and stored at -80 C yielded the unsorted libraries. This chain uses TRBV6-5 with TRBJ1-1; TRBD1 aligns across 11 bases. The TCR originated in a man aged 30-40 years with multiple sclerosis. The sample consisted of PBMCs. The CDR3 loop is CASSGTGGLIFDTEAFF. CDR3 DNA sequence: TGTGCCAGCAGTGGGACAGGGGGATTGATATTTGACACTGAAGCTTTCTTT.